Following are 5 T cell receptor beta chains from one sample sequenced in a study of blood T cell repertoires in COVID-19. Method: immunoSEQ multiplex PCR; TCRdb's copy keeps in-frame clones and lacks some. The profile shows 500,000 to 600,000 clones, 85% to 90% of them singletons. The sample taken for sequencing was peripheral blood. These receptors all stem from a woman aged 45-60 years with COVID-19, enrolled during active disease.

The gene calls are TRBV5-1 and TRBJ1-1; the D is unclear. The CDR3 is made up of 16 amino acids. Trimming pared 3 bases from V and 1 base from J, leaving 16 bases between. Germline V lookup: CDR1 SGHRS, CDR2 YFSETQ. The CDR3 DNA is TGCGCCAGCAGCTCAACCGCCGGGATTACGAACACTGAAGCTTTCTTT. It specifies CASSSTAGITNTEAFF.

V usage is TRBV19 and J usage is TRBJ1-1; D is uncertain. The V and J ends lost 3 bases and 4 bases respectively, with 9 bases between them. Germline values: CDR1 LNHDA, CDR2 SQIVND (reference sequence). The CDR3 covers 13 residues. DNA of the CDR3: TGTGCCAGTAGTATTAGAGAGATCACTGAAGCTTTCTTT. Translated, it gives CASSIREITEAFF.

In its sample, this clone was seen once. The rearrangement joins TRBV6-5 to TRBJ1-1; no clear D. Per germline, CDR1 MNHEY and CDR2 SVGAGI. The CDR3 runs to 13 residues. V lost 0 bases and J lost 7, with 9 bases in between. The CDR3 reads CASSYSNSLEAFF. The CDR3 DNA follows: TGTGCCAGCAGTTACTCGAACTCTCTTGAAGCTTTCTTT.

The V and J genes are TRBV10-3 and TRBJ2-1, with 16 nucleotides matching TRBD2. The V gene end was trimmed by 10 bases and the J gene end by 3 bases; junction bases not matched to a gene: 9. This CDR3 is 17 amino acids long. CDR1 is ENHRY and CDR2 is SYGVKD in the germline V gene. In DNA form, the CDR3 reads TGTGCCACCGGACCCGGGACTAGCGGGGGGGGCTACAATGAGCAGTTCTTC. Translated: CATGPGTSGGGYNEQFF.

This chain links TRBV6-5 with TRBJ2-7; D is possibly TRBD2 (5 bases). CDR3 length: 14 amino acids. In germline, CDR1 is MNHEY, CDR2 SVGAGI. The V end lost 6 bases, the J end lost 6 bases, and 18 bases lay between the germline ends. The CDR3, as DNA: TGTGCCAGCAGCCGCCTAGGCCCCGGGGTCGAGCAGTACTTC. Encoded protein: CASSRLGPGVEQYF.